Described below is a single TCR beta chain sequence and its context. Its antigen is still unknown. No much larger clone exists at a distance of one base, and base qualities are not known. The data derive from a study of cytomegalovirus exposure and HLA in healthy donors (dated by TCRdb to 2017 to 2019). Study-level background: An earlier analysis of several hundred of the donors reported 250 to 350 Gb of sequence data and 117 million unique TCR beta sequences obtained from about 200 million T cells. Approximately 330 gigabases of sequencing data and 75 million to 85 million unique TCR sequences made up an early release that covered approximately 620 HLA-typed donors. Among the approximately 430 genotyped donors, under 90% belonged to the genetic ancestry cluster associated with self-reported Caucasian donors. The study aimed to test whether signatures of past pathogen exposure could be identified by cataloging public T cell receptors. Using immunosequencing, the study profiled T cell repertoires from 640 or so subjects and related those repertoires to cytomegalovirus serostatus. A separate validation cohort of approximately 130 different subjects was used in addition to the approximately 640-subject first cohort. To predict cytomegalovirus infection status, the study brought together high-throughput TCR immunosequencing, statistical association of individual TCRs with disease status, and machine learning. A later analysis re-examined previously published TCR beta repertoires from several hundred donors and added high-resolution HLA genotyping to investigate patterns of TCR occurrence. The later analysis used no new phenotypic data to find candidate immune exposures, relying instead on TCR beta sequences and their occurrence across donors. To decide whether each TCR beta V gene segment behaved as functional or pseudogenic, an earlier analysis of several hundred of the donors relied on high-throughput TCR beta sequencing. Donor age, sex, ethnicity and CMV serostatus were compiled alongside the repertoire data. Genome-wide SNP genotypes for about 60% of the roughly 670 donors were used in a later genetic analysis, which treated that subset as a discovery cohort. All discovery cohort repertoires had been generated on a single sequencing platform. Both class I and class II loci were covered by HLA typing, at four-digit resolution. Typing coverage differed by locus: A, B, C, DRB1 and DQB1 were typed in roughly 620-630 donors, DQA1 in approximately 520, DPA1 in around 580, and DPB1 in just under 490. Several DR-DQ haplotypes were treated as single units for association and clustering because of strong linkage in the cohort. Across some 400 genotyped donors of the cohort, an average of about 250,000 unique TCR beta nucleotide sequences per donor were sequenced, and roughly 18% of those sequences were non-productive. Study-wide conclusions, independent of this receptor: For the cohort, immune exposure information was limited to CMV serostatus. Most CMV-associated TCR beta chains appeared to be HLA-restricted in a later analysis, and the HLA associations seemed to be driven largely by CMV exposure. In an earlier analysis of some 540 of the donors, most TCR beta V segments appeared in productive rearrangements about 87% or about 30% of the time, broadly matching IMGT annotations. Assigning TCR associations to individual alleles was difficult when HLA alleles, especially DR and DQ, strongly co-occurred. A later analysis found that HLA-associated TCR beta chains were more clonally expanded and had lower generation probabilities than equally common non-associated chains. Cytomegalovirus status was reported to be diagnosed by the classifier with high specificity and sensitivity in both the original and validation cohorts. In a later genetic analysis, a missense DCLRE1C variant was associated with V-gene and J-gene trimming of TCR beta chains, and the association was replicated in an independent cohort. The cohort was sequenced for TCR beta chains only, and without alpha or paired-chain data the features that could be detected were limited. A cluster of highly shared sequence variants was judged likely to represent a technical artifact of the sequencing pipeline. Because counts were too low, seventeen rarely observed V segments, including chromosome 9 orphons, were excluded from the earlier analysis of several hundred of the donors. Most TCR sequences were seen in very few donors, while some public TCRs were found in many individuals. According to a later analysis, parvovirus B19, influenza, CMV and Epstein-Barr virus appeared linked to several top co-occurrence clusters. HLA typing was unavailable for some donors at each locus, so association tests used only the typed subset. The authors suggested that the approach could potentially be generalized to other disease states and immunological phenotypes. Three of the identified cytomegalovirus-associated TCR beta chains were confirmed in vitro to be specific for cytomegalovirus antigens. A later genetic analysis reported fewer N-insertions in productive TCRs among donors in an Asian-associated ancestry cluster than the roughly 700-donor mean. Some IMGT-functional V segments, including TRBV6-2 and TRBV6-3, could not be told apart with the 87-base-pair reads, so those segments were excluded. Correlated functional status among segregating V segments might be attributable to linkage disequilibrium, but an unknown experimental factor could not be ruled out. A total of fewer than 200 TCR beta chains were listed by the study as associated with cytomegalovirus. At a false discovery rate of 0.05, a later analysis linked 15,000 to 20,000 TCR beta sequences to specific HLA alleles. Roughly uniform sequencing depth across donors was assumed in presence/absence analyses, although this assumption may not hold. According to a later analysis, TCR association rates differed among HLA loci, with DRB1 alleles showing the most associated TCRs and HLA-C alleles showing the fewest. A further reported finding was that TCR beta sequences accurately predicted the HLA-A and HLA-B alleles for most subjects in the first cohort.

The library was produced with the immunoSEQ multiplex PCR assay. A mixture of 60 forward primers for TCR Vbeta segments and 13 reverse primers for TCR Jbeta segments was used in the multiplex PCR. Amplification of the CDR3 region of rearranged TCR beta genes was performed with a multiplex PCR assay on genomic DNA. The amplified TCR beta libraries were sequenced on the Illumina HiSeq System as 87-base-pair reads. The paper's processing steps were these. Across the 640 or so repertoires, a later analysis counted 80 million or so unique TCR beta chains, 9.5 million to 12 million of which were shared by at least two donors. Raw reads were error-corrected and collapsed into unique sequences by a nearest-neighbor algorithm in which closely related sequences were merged to remove PCR and sequencing errors. Alignment of CDR3 sequences to IMGT reference sequences was used to assign V, D and J gene segments. For a sequence to be retained, a match of at least six nucleotides was required to both a V gene segment and a J gene segment. A rearrangement was called productive if the CDR3 had no stop codons and remained in frame with V and J, and every other rearrangement was called non-productive. CDR3 was defined according to IMGT convention as the region running from the second conserved V-encoded cysteine to the conserved J-encoded phenylalanine. In an earlier analysis of around 540 of the donors, sequences lacking an unambiguous match to a single V gene segment were excluded. An earlier analysis of almost 600 of the donors classified V segments as functional when productive rearrangements were above 56.7% and as segregating when the standard deviation between donors was above 5%. A statistical classification framework was developed to diagnose cytomegalovirus status using the catalog of TCR beta chain sequences. V and J gene assignment, in a later analysis, came from comparing TCR nucleotide sequences with IMGT/GENE-DB human TR gene sequences. Using the TCRdist pipeline, a later analysis assigned CDR3 sequences along with most-parsimonious VDJ recombination scenarios. In a later analysis, each TCR beta chain was defined by its CDR3 amino acid sequence together with its V-gene family, and reads without a unique V-gene family were excluded. To address suspected cross-contamination and a sequencing artifact, a later analysis removed roughly 580 highly shared, low-generation-probability nucleotide sequences. For each public chain, a later analysis derived a clonal expansion index from normalized ranks of inferred template counts within each repertoire. A later analysis computed generation probabilities with a VDJ recombination model fitted to out-of-frame rearrangements, and checked the results against IGoR. Hypergeometric tests were used in a later analysis to score TCR-TCR, TCR-HLA and TCR-CMV co-occurrence, with a repertoire-size bias correction applied to the TCR pairs. A later analysis estimated false discovery rates by permuting HLA or CMV assignments 20 times. In a later analysis, co-occurring TCRs were grouped using DBSCAN, and TCRdist sequence similarity was added for clustering within HLA-allele-positive subsets. Repertoires with fewer than 30,000 or more than 120,000 public chains were left out of co-occurrence clustering, as were four to six repertoires with anomalous nucleotide sharing. TCRdb retrieved this table from immuneACCESS and kept in-frame rearrangements only. Not all clones are present; in checked studies, unresolved V genes account for under half, and no reason is known for the remainder. The V and J calls and clone size come from that table; D and trimming were worked out from the DNA. The sample has around 200,000 clones on record, 65% to 90% of them singletons. Clones ranked in the top ten supply 1.4% of the sample.

The cohort comprised approximately 700 healthy bone marrow donors. At the time of sampling, every cohort member was nominally healthy, though immune exposures that went unrecorded were likely present. The donor tested CMV seronegative, placing the donor among the 300 to 400 seronegative members of the cohort. A peripheral blood sample was collected from each donor, and TCR beta sequencing was performed on peripheral blood mononuclear cells. The Qiagen DNeasy Blood Extraction Kit was used to extract genomic DNA from the blood cell samples. At the junction V is shortened by 5 bases and J by 4 bases, with 15 bases in between. Taken from the germline V gene (reference sequence), the CDR1 and CDR2 loops are SEHNR and FQNEAQ. Including cysteine and phenylalanine, the CDR3 has 15 amino acids. Just the 45-base CDR3 DNA is kept, in frame starting at base 1.

This sequence uses TRBV7-9 and TRBJ2-1, with TRBD2 tentatively as D gene (6 bases match). The material sequenced was PBMCs. The sequence was collected from a girl aged 5 to 17 in good health and CMV-seronegative. The CDR3 in this case is CASSTQGRGYNEQFF. The nucleotides read TGTGCCAGCAGCACCCAGGGCCGGGGGTACAATGAGCAGTTCTTC. When the CDR3 is completed using the reference TRBV7-9 and TRBJ2-1 genes on either side, the full variable domain is DTGVSQNPRHKITKRGQNVTFRCDPISEHNRLYWYRQTLGQGPEFLTYFQNEAQLEKSRLLSDRFSAERPKGSFSTLEIQRTEQGDSAMYLCASSTQGRGYNEQFFGPGTRLTVL.